The clone carrying this TCR beta chain was seen a few times. Its antigen is not known. Each sample used at least 6.5 million PBMCs. The data were obtained in a study of blood T cells in healthy people across ages. General study findings and limits: One million T cells yielded diversity estimates that were considered underestimates. Roughly linearly, TCR beta diversity per million T cells fell as age increased. Because sorting was not performed, PBMCs prevented conclusive naive versus antigen-experienced comparison.

Then a second PCR, running roughly 7 to 11 cycles, was carried out with a sample-barcoded 5' primer and a J-beta primer mix. TCRdb processed the 5' RACE reads anew with MiXCR; each CDR3 protein has one entry. The sample carries about 970,000 distinct CDR3 sequences, just over 50% recorded once. Per germline, CDR1 KGHSH and CDR2 LQKENI. This CDR3 has 12 residues. The receptor's source is a woman aged 55 to 70 in good health. The rearrangement uses TRBV18 and TRBJ2-3; D is perhaps TRBD2 (5 bases). The DNA end favors TRBJ2-5, so the J call may be wrong. Sequencing used blood. CDR3: CASSPPGGTQYF. The CDR3 DNA reads as TGTGCCAGCTCACCACCCGGAGGGACCCAGTACTTC.